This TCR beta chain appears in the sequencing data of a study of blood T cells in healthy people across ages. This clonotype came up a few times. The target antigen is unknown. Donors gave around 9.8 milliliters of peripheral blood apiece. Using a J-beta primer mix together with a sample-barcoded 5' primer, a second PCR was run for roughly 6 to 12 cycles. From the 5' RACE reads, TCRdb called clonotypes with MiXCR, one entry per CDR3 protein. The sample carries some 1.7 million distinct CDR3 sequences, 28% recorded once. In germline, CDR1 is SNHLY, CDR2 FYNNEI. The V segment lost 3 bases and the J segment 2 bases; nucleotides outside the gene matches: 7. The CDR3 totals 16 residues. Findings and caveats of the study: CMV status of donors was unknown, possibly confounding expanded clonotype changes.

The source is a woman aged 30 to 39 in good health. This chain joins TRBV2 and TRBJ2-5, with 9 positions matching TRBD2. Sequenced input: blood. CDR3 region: CASSETVAGVQETQYF. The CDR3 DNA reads TGTGCCAGCAGTGAGACCGTAGCGGGAGTACAAGAGACCCAGTACTTC. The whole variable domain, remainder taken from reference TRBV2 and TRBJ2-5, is EPEVTQTPSHQVTQMGQEVILRCVPISNHLYFYWYRQILGQKVEFLVSFYNNEISEKSEIFDDQFSVERPDGSNFTLKIRSTKLEDSAMYFCASSETVAGVQETQYFGPGTRLLVL.